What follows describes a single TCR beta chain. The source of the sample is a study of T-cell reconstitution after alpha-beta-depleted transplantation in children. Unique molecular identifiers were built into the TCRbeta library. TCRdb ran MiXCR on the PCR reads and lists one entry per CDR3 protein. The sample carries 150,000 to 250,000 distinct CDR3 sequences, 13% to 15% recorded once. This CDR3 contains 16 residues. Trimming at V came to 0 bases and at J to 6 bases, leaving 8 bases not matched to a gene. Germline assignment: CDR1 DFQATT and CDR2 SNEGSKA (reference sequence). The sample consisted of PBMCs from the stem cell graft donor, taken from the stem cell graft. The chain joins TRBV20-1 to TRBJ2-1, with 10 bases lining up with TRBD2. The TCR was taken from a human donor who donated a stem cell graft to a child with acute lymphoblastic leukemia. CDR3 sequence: CSAREGAGGGGNEQFF. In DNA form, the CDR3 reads TGCAGTGCTAGAGAGGGAGCGGGAGGGGGGGGCAATGAGCAGTTCTTC.